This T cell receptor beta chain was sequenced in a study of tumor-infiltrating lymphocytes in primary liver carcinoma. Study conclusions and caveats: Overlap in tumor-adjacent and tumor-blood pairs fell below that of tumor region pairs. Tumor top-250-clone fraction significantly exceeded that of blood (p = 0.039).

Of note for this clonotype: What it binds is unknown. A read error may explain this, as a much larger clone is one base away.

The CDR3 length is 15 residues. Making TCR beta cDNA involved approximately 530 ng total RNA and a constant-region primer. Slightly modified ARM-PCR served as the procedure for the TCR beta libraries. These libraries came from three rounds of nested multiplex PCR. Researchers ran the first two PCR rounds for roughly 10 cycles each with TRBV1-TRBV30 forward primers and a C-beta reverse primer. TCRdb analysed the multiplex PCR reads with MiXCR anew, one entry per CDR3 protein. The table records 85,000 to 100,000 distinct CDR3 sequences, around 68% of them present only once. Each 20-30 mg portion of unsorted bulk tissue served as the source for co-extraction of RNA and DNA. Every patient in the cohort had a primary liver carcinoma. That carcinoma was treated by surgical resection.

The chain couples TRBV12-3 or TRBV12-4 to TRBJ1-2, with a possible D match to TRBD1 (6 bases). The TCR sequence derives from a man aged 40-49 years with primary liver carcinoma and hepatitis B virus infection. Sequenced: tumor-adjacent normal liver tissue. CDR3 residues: CTSSFMRGAGYGYTF. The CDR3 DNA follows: TGTACCAGCAGTTTTATGAGGGGGGCCGGCTATGGCTACACCTTC.